This T cell receptor (beta chain) is drawn from a study of shared clonotypes between healthy human individuals. Regarding the study as a whole: Naive subsets tended to show greater estimated richness than memory subsets. Large depth notwithstanding, sorted-subset sequencing proved incomplete by rarefaction. Generation probability values for non-shared clonotypes were lower than those for clonotypes shared by all four donors.

The healthy adult donors were HIV-negative and reported no recent acute infections or vaccinations. Data came from immunoSEQ multiplex PCR; TCRdb stores just in-frame clones and leaves some out. The sample has just over 2,000,000 clones; 85% to 95% are singletons. Trimming took 6 bases from V and 3 from J, leaving 9 bases between them. Germline lookup yields CDR1 MDHEN and CDR2 SYDVKM. The CDR3 is 13 amino acids. Worth noting for this clone: Its specificity is not known.

This receptor was identified in a man younger than 30 in good health. Sequencing used naive CD4+ T cells sorted from blood. Stated subset: CD45RA+ positively selected. The chain is built from TRBV28 and TRBJ2-1; TRBD1 might be the D (6 bases). Written as DNA, the CDR3 is TGTGCCAGCAGATTGACAGGCTACAATGAGCAGTTCTTC. Protein sequence: CASRLTGYNEQFF.